This T cell receptor beta chain comes out of a study of identical twins. Study results and caveats: Insertions ran lower in abundant cord blood beta clonotypes, though not in memory repertoires.

A few counts support this clonotype. What it binds is unknown. This CDR3 region has 15 residues. From germline, CDR1 is MNHNS and CDR2 SASEGT. Trimming took off 4 bases at V and 3 bases at J, with 13 bases between the two ends. TCRdb reprocessed the 5' RACE reads with MiXCR, giving one entry per CDR3 protein. The data show 500,000 to 600,000 distinct CDR3 sequences, 22% seen once. These same records also appear under a second study, on T cells expressing NK-cell markers. Per that study: Whether expanded NKG2C-expressing T cell clones recognize HCMV is unknown.

The sequencing input was CD4+ T cells sorted from blood. The receptor comes from a woman aged 18 to 35 in good health. The rearrangement uses TRBV6-1 and TRBJ2-1; TRBD1 or TRBD2 may be the D gene (5 bases each). This chain's CDR3 is CASSGTGRGYNEQFF. The CDR3 DNA is TGTGCCAGCAGTGGGACGGGACGCGGCTACAATGAGCAGTTCTTC.